This section outlines one T cell receptor beta chain sequence together with its context. Study members were between about 18 and 89 years old and lived in 25 or so US regions. Clinical history reported by participants formed the basis on which cohorts were assigned. This entry is derived from a study of blood T cell repertoires in COVID-19. Study-wide context: Two negative PCRs, clearance, or symptom resolution were required of recovered Cohort 3 donors. From T cells, B-cell-depleted T cells, or PBMCs came the material, which was cDNA or gDNA.

The CDR3 contains 13 residues. The ends were cut back, 1 base at V and 7 bases at J, with 6 bases in the middle. Germline CDR1 is SGHTS and CDR2 is YDEGEE. Clones were read by immunoSEQ multiplex PCR, and TCRdb kept only the in-frame ones, dropping some. This table has about 360,000 clones, around 87% appearing once. This TCR was sampled from a middle-aged man in a cohort exposed to, infected with or recovered from COVID-19 (not recorded which). Material: PBMCs or T cells enriched from blood (not recorded which). V gene TRBV5-8 combines with J gene TRBJ1-6; D remains unclear. The CDR3 sequence: CASSLSGNSPLHF. Written as DNA, the CDR3 is TGTGCCAGCAGCTTGTCGGGAAATTCACCCCTCCACTTT.